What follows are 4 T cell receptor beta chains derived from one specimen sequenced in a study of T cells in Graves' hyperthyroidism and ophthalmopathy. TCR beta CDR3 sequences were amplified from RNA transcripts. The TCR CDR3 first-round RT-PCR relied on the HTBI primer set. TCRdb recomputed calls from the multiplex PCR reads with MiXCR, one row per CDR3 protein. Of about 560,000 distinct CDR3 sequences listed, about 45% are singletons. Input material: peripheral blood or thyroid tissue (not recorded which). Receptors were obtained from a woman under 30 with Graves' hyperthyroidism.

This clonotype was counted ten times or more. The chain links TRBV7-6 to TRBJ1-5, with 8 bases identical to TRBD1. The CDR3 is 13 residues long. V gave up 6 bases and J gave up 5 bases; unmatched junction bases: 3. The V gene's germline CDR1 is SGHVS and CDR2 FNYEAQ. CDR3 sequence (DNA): TGTGCCAGCAGGCAGGGGGCCGATCAGCCCCAGCATTTT. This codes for CASRQGADQPQHF.

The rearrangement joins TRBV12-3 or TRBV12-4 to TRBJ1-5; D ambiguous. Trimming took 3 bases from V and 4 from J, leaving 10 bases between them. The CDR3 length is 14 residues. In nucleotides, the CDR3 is TGTGCCAGCAGTTTTCGGTTTTTAAATCAGCCCCAGCATTTT. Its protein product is CASSFRFLNQPQHF.

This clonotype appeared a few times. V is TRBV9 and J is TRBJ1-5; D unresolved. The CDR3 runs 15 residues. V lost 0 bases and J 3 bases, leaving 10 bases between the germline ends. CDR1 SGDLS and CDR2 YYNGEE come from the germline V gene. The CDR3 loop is CASSVAGYANQPQHF. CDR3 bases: TGTGCCAGCAGCGTAGCGGGATATGCCAATCAGCCCCAGCATTTT.

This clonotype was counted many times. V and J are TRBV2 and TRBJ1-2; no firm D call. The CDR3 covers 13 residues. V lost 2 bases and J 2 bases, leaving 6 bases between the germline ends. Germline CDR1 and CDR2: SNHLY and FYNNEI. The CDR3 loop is CASSETANYGYTF. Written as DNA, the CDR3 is TGTGCCAGCAGTGAAACCGCGAACTATGGCTACACCTTC.